What follows are 23 T cell receptor beta chains derived from one specimen sequenced in a study of blood T cell repertoires in COVID-19. The protocol was immunoSEQ multiplex PCR, while the TCRdb copy is restricted to in-frame clones and leaves out a portion. The sample carries 30,000 to 40,000 clones, roughly 78% recorded once. The specimen sequenced was peripheral blood. Receptors originate from a man older than 75 with active or convalescent COVID-19.

CDR3 coding DNA: TGTGCCAGCTCATCCCGGACAGGGGCGTATGGCTACACCTTC. This translates into CASSSRTGAYGYTF. The chain employs TRBV18 and TRBJ1-2; 9 bases are a match to TRBD1. There are 14 residues in the CDR3. CDR1 and CDR2 (germline): KGHSH, LQKENI. The V segment lost 5 bases and the J segment 5 bases; nucleotides outside the gene matches: 6.

The rearrangement joins TRBV19 to TRBJ1-5; D perhaps matches TRBD1 (6 bases). Deletions cut 6 bases from V and 0 bases from J, with 15 bases between. The germline V gene encodes CDR1 LNHDA and CDR2 SQIVND (reference sequence). The CDR3 is 16 amino acids. DNA of the CDR3: TGTGCCAGTAGCCCTCGGGGGGGGCCTAGCAATCAGCCCCAGCATTTT. Encoded protein: CASSPRGGPSNQPQHF. Complete variable domain (other parts from reference TRBV19 and TRBJ1-5): DGGITQSPKYLFRKEGQNVTLSCEQNLNHDAMYWYRQDPGQGLRLIYYSQIVNDFQKGDIAEGYSVSREKKESFPLTVTSAQKNPTAFYLCASSPRGGPSNQPQHFGDGTRLSIL.

The CDR3 is CATSDKTGGVNGYTF. CDR3 sequence (DNA): TGTGCCACCAGTGATAAGACAGGGGGCGTAAATGGCTACACCTTC. The J gene is TRBJ1-2, the V gene TRBV24-1; 10 bases match TRBD1. V lost 3 bases, J lost 6 bases, and 6 bases stayed unmatched. This CDR3 has 15 amino acids. Per germline, CDR1 KGHDR and CDR2 SFDVKD.

J is TRBJ1-5 and V is TRBV6-2 or TRBV6-3, with D tentatively TRBD1 (5 bases). Germline values: CDR1 MNHEY, CDR2 SVGEGT. With 0 bases removed from V and 5 bases from J, the gap between germline ends came to 23 bases. The CDR3 covers 19 residues. CDR3 protein: CASSYSSGVAGVGHQPQHF. In DNA form, the CDR3 reads TGTGCCAGCAGTTACTCTAGTGGGGTTGCGGGGGTTGGCCATCAGCCCCAGCATTTT.

V is TRBV30 and J is TRBJ2-1, with a weak D call TRBD1 (5 bases). CDR1 is GTSNPN and CDR2 is SVGIG in the germline V gene (reference sequence). CDR3 length: 13 residues. Trimming took 3 bases from V and 4 from J, leaving 10 bases between them. CDR3 DNA: TGTGCCTGGAGAAGCCCAGGGTACAATGAGCAGTTCTTC. Protein: CAWRSPGYNEQFF.

The chain uses TRBV30 and TRBJ1-1, with TRBD1 as a possible D gene (5 bases). Per the germline V gene, CDR1 is GTSNPN and CDR2 is SVGIG (reference sequence). CDR3 size: 15 residues. V was cut by 0 bases and J by 3 bases, with 14 bases left in between. CDR3 in DNA: TGTGCCTGGAGTGTGCAGGGAATCGGTGACACTGAAGCTTTCTTT. Translated, it gives CAWSVQGIGDTEAFF. Complete variable domain (other parts from reference TRBV30 and TRBJ1-1): SQTIHQWPATLVQPVGSPLSLECTVEGTSNPNLYWYRQAAGRGLQLLFYSVGIGQISSEVPQNLSASRPQDRQFILSSKKLLLSDSGFYLCAWSVQGIGDTEAFFGQGTRLTVV.

V usage is TRBV10-2 and J usage is TRBJ1-1; 10 bases are shared with TRBD1. Germline values: CDR1 WSHSY, CDR2 SAAADI. The CDR3 length is 11 residues. J lost 10 bases, V lost 7 bases, and 3 bases had no gene match. CDR3 coding DNA: TGCGCCAGCACCTGGACAGGGGGAGCTTTCTTT. It specifies CASTWTGGAFF.

Comment on this clone: The junction and the germline gene differ at one end; a read error may be behind it. The V gene is TRBV7-7, the J gene TRBJ2-1, with 10 bases matching TRBD2. In germline, CDR1 is SSHAT, CDR2 FNYEAQ (reference sequence). The CDR3 sequence is 17 residues long. The CDR3: CASKPGLALKATNEQFF. DNA of the CDR3: TGTGCTAGCAAACCGGGACTAGCGCTAAAGGCCACCAATGAGCAGTTCTTC. The variable domain in full, completed from reference TRBV7-7 and TRBJ2-1, reads GAGVSQSPRYKVTKRGQDVTLRCDPISSHATLYWYQQALGQGPEFLTYFNYEAQPDKSGLPSDRFSAERPEGSISTLTIQRTEQRDSAMYRCASKPGLALKATNEQFFGPGTRLTVL.

V usage is TRBV28 and J usage is TRBJ2-3; 10 bases are shared with TRBD2. Unmatched junction bases numbered 16, after V lost 9 bases and J lost 1 base. CDR1 and CDR2 from the germline V gene are MDHEN and SYDVKM. The CDR3 contains 18 residues. The CDR3 bases are TGTGCCAGTGGTGGGCTAGCGGGAGACTTGAGGGGCACAGATACGCAGTATTTT. It is translated as CASGGLAGDLRGTDTQYF.

This clone was detected only once. The gene calls are TRBV7-9 and TRBJ1-2; 7 nucleotides agree with TRBD1. CDR1 and CDR2 from the germline V gene are SEHNR and FQNEAQ (reference sequence). The CDR3 length is 13 residues. V trimming: 4 bases; J trimming: 5 bases; junction bases outside the gene matches: 4. This chain's CDR3 is CASSWTGVYGYTF. As DNA, the CDR3 is TGTGCCAGCAGCTGGACAGGTGTATATGGCTACACCTTC.

The genes are TRBV4-3 and TRBJ1-6, with a tentative D call TRBD1 (6 bases). Germline CDR1 is LGHNA and CDR2 is YSLEER. Trimming cost V 0 bases and J 10 bases, with 13 bases left between them. The CDR3 has 15 amino acids. CDR3 loop: CASSQDRDKPSPLHF. CDR3 in DNA: TGCGCCAGCAGCCAAGATCGGGACAAGCCATCACCCCTCCACTTT.

The chain employs TRBV6-5 and TRBJ1-1; TRBD1 might be the D (5 bases). The germline V and J ends were trimmed by 10 bases and 0 bases, with 12 bases remaining between them. This CDR3 has 13 amino acids. CDR1 is MNHEY, CDR2 SVGAGI, per germline. The CDR3 sequence is CATGGYMNTEAFF. The CDR3 region has the DNA TGTGCCACCGGGGGGTACATGAACACTGAAGCTTTCTTT.

The CDR3 DNA sequence: TGTGCCAGCAGTCTGGGGGCAAACTATGGCTACACCTTC. This sequence encodes CASSLGANYGYTF. V is TRBV3-1 (or the pseudogene TRBV3-2) and J is TRBJ1-2, with D perhaps TRBD1 (6 bases). This CDR3 is built from 13 residues. Germline CDR1 reads LGHDT; CDR2 reads YNNKEL (reference sequence). V lost 6 bases and J lost 2, with 10 bases in between.

V and J are TRBV5-1 and TRBJ2-1; D perhaps matches TRBD2 (5 bases). The CDR3 loop spans 13 amino acids. Germline V gene sequence: CDR1 SGHRS, CDR2 YFSETQ. V lost 3 bases to trimming and J lost 2 bases, with 6 bases between them. CDR3 amino acids: CASSSGAYNEQFF. CDR3 sequence (DNA): TGCGCCAGCAGCTCCGGGGCCTACAATGAGCAGTTCTTC.

The CDR3 reads CATSIGASRRFF. The CDR3 nucleotides are TGTGCCACCAGCATTGGGGCTTCGCGGCGGTTCTTC. This chain joins TRBV15 and TRBJ2-1, with a weak D call TRBD1 (5 bases). In germline, CDR1 is LNHNV, CDR2 YYDKDF (reference sequence). The CDR3 loop spans 12 amino acids. Trimming left V 4 bases short and J 15 bases short, with 16 bases between.

The V call is TRBV28, the J call TRBJ2-1; D remains unclear. CDR3 length: 15 amino acids. The V gene's germline CDR1 is MDHEN and CDR2 SYDVKM. V was trimmed by 7 bases and J by 0 bases, leaving 13 bases between them. As DNA, the CDR3 is TGTGCCAGCATGCGGTCTCCCGGCTCCTACAATGAGCAGTTCTTC. This translates into CASMRSPGSYNEQFF.

The rearrangement links TRBV5-4 to TRBJ1-1; TRBD1 aligns across 7 bases. Germline CDR1 is SGHNT and CDR2 is YYREEE (reference sequence). With V trimmed by 0 bases and J by 7 bases, 6 bases remained unmatched. This CDR3 is built from 14 residues. This CDR3 reads CASSLERGGSEAFF. DNA for the CDR3: TGTGCCAGCAGCTTGGAAAGAGGGGGCAGTGAAGCTTTCTTT. Filled out from reference TRBV5-4 and TRBJ1-1, the complete variable domain reads ETGVTQSPTHLIKTRGQQVTLRCSSQSGHNTVSWYQQALGQGPQFIFQYYREEENGRGNFPPRFSGLQFPNYSSELNVNALELDDSALYLCASSLERGGSEAFFGQGTRLTVV.

This chain links TRBV5-1 with TRBJ2-3; maybe TRBD2 (5 bases). CDR1 and CDR2 from the germline V gene are SGHRS and YFSETQ. The CDR3 contains 15 residues. The V end lost 4 bases, the J end lost 0 bases, and 12 bases lay between the germline ends. The CDR3 bases are TGCGCCAGCAGCACCTCGAGCGGTAGCACAGATACGCAGTATTTT. Its translation is CASSTSSGSTDTQYF.

A few counts support this clone. This chain connects TRBV7-9 to TRBJ1-2; D is possibly TRBD1 (5 bases). CDR1 and CDR2 (germline): SEHNR, FQNEAQ (reference sequence). This CDR3 contains 15 residues. Trimming took 6 bases from V and 0 from J, leaving 14 bases between them. CDR3 loop: CASSLTVPSNYGYTF. CDR3 in DNA: TGTGCCAGCAGTTTGACAGTACCCTCTAACTATGGCTACACCTTC.

This chain joins TRBV27 and TRBJ2-3; 8 bases line up with TRBD1. Germline lookup yields CDR1 MNHEY and CDR2 SMNVEV (reference sequence). CDR3 size: 15 residues. J lost 3 bases, V lost 5 bases, and 7 bases had no gene match. The CDR3 bases are TGTGCCAGCAGTCTCAGGGGGCTGGGTACAGATACGCAGTATTTT. Its protein product is CASSLRGLGTDTQYF.

The chain recombines TRBV28 with TRBJ2-1; TRBD1 might be the D (8 bases). The CDR3 covers 18 residues. Germline-derived CDR1 and CDR2 are MDHEN and SYDVKM. V was pared by 2 bases and J by 0 bases, with 17 bases between. The CDR3 DNA follows: TGTGCCAGCAGTTTAGCTCTGACAGGGGAGGGCTCCTACAATGAGCAGTTCTTC. Its translation: CASSLALTGEGSYNEQFF.

J is TRBJ2-1 and V is TRBV2, with TRBD1 as a possible D gene (5 bases). The CDR3 runs to 15 residues. CDR1 and CDR2 from the germline V gene are SNHLY and FYNNEI. The V end was cut by 2 bases, the J end by 2 bases, with 10 bases between. DNA for the CDR3: TGTGCCAGCAGTGAAAGGCAGGGTCCCTACAATGAGCAGTTCTTC. Translation gives CASSERQGPYNEQFF.

The chain has TRBV24-1 and TRBJ1-1; a possible D gene is TRBD1 (5 bases). Trimming took 3 bases from V and 2 from J, leaving 6 bases between them. The CDR3 extends over 13 amino acids. Germline loops: CDR1 KGHDR, CDR2 SFDVKD. CDR3 amino acids: CATSDGHNTEAFF. The CDR3 DNA reads TGTGCCACCAGTGATGGACACAACACTGAAGCTTTCTTT.